The source of this TCR beta chain is a study of CD8+CD57+ T cells in acquired aplastic anemia. Looking at the study overall: Sorted CD4+ and CD8+ cell DNA averaged 3.2 ug. Study-level points and caveats: Patients and controls shared 25 to 30 CD8+ CDR3 sequences.

For this clonotype: The target antigen is unknown.

The patients chosen for sequencing had shown expansion of CD8+CD57+ cells (detected by flow cytometry). Each patient had severe acquired aplastic anemia. Germline CDR1 is SGHTA and CDR2 is FQGNSA. V lost 10 bases and J lost 2, with 14 bases in between. The CDR3 runs to 13 residues. Genomic DNA constituted the template upon which TCR beta VDJ and CDR3 profiling was performed. Each CDR3 protein is one row after TCRdb ran MiXCR on the reads. The table records around 500,000 distinct CDR3 sequences, approximately 32% of them present only once. The V gene is TRBV7-2, the J gene TRBJ1-1, with D maybe TRBD1 (5 bases). This clonotype originated in a human donor with aplastic anemia. The sample was sorted CD4+, CD8+, or CD8+CD57+ T cells (not recorded which) from PBMCs. CDR3 protein: CATRAGANTEAFF. In DNA form, the CDR3 reads TGTGCCACCCGCGCCGGGGCAAACACTGAAGCTTTCTTT.